Listed below are T cell receptor beta chains from one sample, sequenced in a study of cytomegalovirus exposure and HLA in healthy donors. Produced via immunoSEQ multiplex PCR; TCRdb's table is partial and in-frame only. The sample lists about 180,000 clones, 77% seen once, with around 3.4% in the top ten. Sequenced: PBMCs. The receptors come from a woman aged 55-69 years in good health and CMV-seropositive. Each CDR3 is given with its conserved first and last residue. The order of the fields is V gene, clone size, D gene, J gene, CDR3 protein, CDR3 DNA. D genes are given only for firm matches. Rows give clone size only sometimes, using once, few, many, or a class for an expanded clone.

v_gene: TRBV7-8; abundance: NA; d_gene: TRBD1; j_gene: TRBJ1-2; CDR3aa: CASSSRLGDRGGGYTF; CDR3nt: TGTGCCAGCAGCTCCCGGTTGGGGGACAGGGGGGGCGGCTACACCTTC
v_gene: TRBV30; abundance: few; d_gene: NA; j_gene: TRBJ2-7; CDR3aa: CAWSQGGEQYF; CDR3nt: TGTGCCTGGAGCCAGGGAGGCGAGCAGTACTTC
v_gene: TRBV28; abundance: NA; d_gene: TRBD1; j_gene: TRBJ1-5; CDR3aa: CASSPGTGGDQPQHF; CDR3nt: TGTGCCAGCAGTCCGGGGACAGGGGGCGATCAGCCCCAGCATTTT
v_gene: TRBV27; abundance: NA; d_gene: NA; j_gene: TRBJ1-6; CDR3aa: CASSPRDSTSPLHF; CDR3nt: TGTGCCAGCAGTCCACGGGACTCCACCTCACCCCTCCACTTT
v_gene: TRBV28; abundance: few; d_gene: NA; j_gene: TRBJ2-7; CDR3aa: CASSSLGYEQYF; CDR3nt: TGTGCCAGCAGTTCCCTAGGCTACGAGCAGTACTTC
v_gene: TRBV5-4; abundance: NA; d_gene: TRBD1; j_gene: TRBJ1-1; CDR3aa: CASGDREGTEAFF; CDR3nt: TGTGCCAGCGGGGACAGGGAGGGCACTGAAGCTTTCTTT
v_gene: TRBV21-1; abundance: NA; d_gene: NA; j_gene: TRBJ2-3; CDR3aa: CARGPTGKGTDTQYF; CDR3nt: TGTGCCAGGGGCCCGACAGGGAAGGGCACAGATACGCAGTATTTT
v_gene: TRBV28; abundance: NA; d_gene: TRBD1; j_gene: TRBJ1-1; CDR3aa: CASTTWTGESPEAFF; CDR3nt: TGTGCCAGCACCACATGGACAGGGGAGTCCCCTGAAGCTTTCTTT
v_gene: TRBV4-3; abundance: once; d_gene: TRBD1; j_gene: TRBJ2-7; CDR3aa: CASSLRQGITYEQYF; CDR3nt: TGCGCCAGCAGCCTCCGACAGGGGATCACCTACGAGCAGTACTTC
v_gene: TRBV7-9; abundance: few; d_gene: TRBD1; j_gene: TRBJ1-4; CDR3aa: CASSLDRGGEKLFF; CDR3nt: TGTGCCAGCAGTTTGGACAGGGGCGGTGAAAAACTGTTTTTT
v_gene: TRBV10-3; abundance: NA; d_gene: NA; j_gene: TRBJ2-2; CDR3aa: CAISDRRTNTGELFF; CDR3nt: TGTGCCATCAGTGATCGCAGGACGAACACCGGGGAGCTGTTTTTT
v_gene: TRBV30; abundance: NA; d_gene: NA; j_gene: TRBJ2-5; CDR3aa: CAWRQTSRVGETQYF; CDR3nt: TGTGCCTGGAGGCAAACCTCCAGGGTTGGGGAGACCCAGTACTTC
v_gene: TRBV2; abundance: NA; d_gene: NA; j_gene: TRBJ2-1; CDR3aa: CASRGPSYNEQFF; CDR3nt: TGTGCCAGCAGGGGCCCGTCCTACAATGAGCAGTTCTTC
v_gene: TRBV5-1; abundance: NA; d_gene: TRBD2; j_gene: TRBJ2-1; CDR3aa: CASSLASGTSGSYNEQFF; CDR3nt: TGCGCCAGCAGCTTGGCCTCCGGGACTAGCGGATCCTACAATGAGCAGTTCTTC
v_gene: TRBV6-5; abundance: few; d_gene: NA; j_gene: TRBJ1-6; CDR3aa: CASRREFQNSPLHF; CDR3nt: TGTGCCAGTAGGAGGGAGTTTCAGAATTCACCCCTCCACTTT
v_gene: TRBV6-5; abundance: NA; d_gene: NA; j_gene: TRBJ1-2; CDR3aa: CASSVDMMDYGYTF; CDR3nt: TGTGCCAGCAGTGTCGACATGATGGACTATGGCTACACCTTC
v_gene: TRBV19; abundance: NA; d_gene: NA; j_gene: TRBJ2-7; CDR3aa: CASSDVWGSYEQYF; CDR3nt: TGTGCCAGCAGCGACGTATGGGGCTCCTACGAGCAGTACTTC
v_gene: TRBV6-5; abundance: once; d_gene: NA; j_gene: TRBJ2-2; CDR3aa: CASSSLAAGTGELFF; CDR3nt: TGTGCCAGCAGTTCCCTGGCGGCTGGCACCGGGGAGCTGTTTTTT
v_gene: TRBV27; abundance: NA; d_gene: NA; j_gene: TRBJ2-7; CDR3aa: CASTGRGQTYEQYF; CDR3nt: TGTGCCAGCACAGGAAGAGGGCAGACCTACGAGCAGTACTTC
v_gene: TRBV5-4; abundance: NA; d_gene: TRBD2; j_gene: TRBJ2-5; CDR3aa: CASSPGVAGGEETQYF; CDR3nt: TGTGCCAGCAGCCCCGGGGTAGCGGGAGGGGAAGAGACCCAGTACTTC
v_gene: TRBV2; abundance: NA; d_gene: NA; j_gene: TRBJ2-3; CDR3aa: CASSRDWKGTDTQYF; CDR3nt: TGTGCCAGCAGCCGGGACTGGAAAGGCACAGATACGCAGTATTTT
v_gene: TRBV2; abundance: NA; d_gene: TRBD2; j_gene: TRBJ2-1; CDR3aa: CASSDPGLAGGGEQFF; CDR3nt: TGTGCCAGCAGTGACCCTGGACTAGCGGGAGGGGGTGAGCAGTTCTTC
v_gene: TRBV28; abundance: few; d_gene: NA; j_gene: TRBJ1-4; CDR3aa: CASSLTGQSTNEKLFF; CDR3nt: TGTGCCAGCAGTTTGACCGGACAGTCAACTAATGAAAAACTGTTTTTT
v_gene: TRBV2; abundance: NA; d_gene: NA; j_gene: TRBJ1-4; CDR3aa: CASRFDGGFNEKLFF; CDR3nt: TGTGCCAGCAGGTTCGACGGGGGGTTTAATGAAAAACTGTTTTTT
v_gene: TRBV5-4; abundance: NA; d_gene: NA; j_gene: TRBJ2-2; CDR3aa: CASSPGGSVTGELFF; CDR3nt: TGTGCCAGCAGCCCTGGGGGGTCGGTCACCGGGGAGCTGTTTTTT
v_gene: TRBV5-5; abundance: NA; d_gene: TRBD1; j_gene: TRBJ2-5; CDR3aa: CASSPRTGTETQYF; CDR3nt: TGTGCCAGCAGCCCCCGGACAGGGACGGAGACCCAGTACTTC
v_gene: TRBV27; abundance: once; d_gene: TRBD1; j_gene: TRBJ2-2; CDR3aa: CASRPYGTGYTGELFF; CDR3nt: TGTGCCAGCAGGCCTTACGGGACAGGGTACACCGGGGAGCTGTTTTTT
v_gene: TRBV30; abundance: NA; d_gene: TRBD2; j_gene: TRBJ2-5; CDR3aa: CAWSPPSGRVQETQYF; CDR3nt: TGTGCCTGGAGTCCCCCTAGCGGGAGAGTACAAGAGACCCAGTACTTC
v_gene: TRBV2; abundance: NA; d_gene: NA; j_gene: TRBJ2-7; CDR3aa: CASSATGYYEQYF; CDR3nt: TGTGCCAGCAGTGCTACAGGGTATTACGAGCAGTACTTC
v_gene: TRBV28; abundance: NA; d_gene: NA; j_gene: TRBJ2-7; CDR3aa: CASTTLGGSYEQYF; CDR3nt: TGTGCCAGCACCACCTTGGGGGGCTCCTACGAGCAGTACTTC
v_gene: TRBV28; abundance: NA; d_gene: NA; j_gene: TRBJ2-6; CDR3aa: CASSLVRGALSGANVLTF; CDR3nt: TGTGCCAGCAGTTTAGTGAGAGGAGCTCTTTCTGGGGCCAACGTCCTGACTTTC
v_gene: TRBV9; abundance: NA; d_gene: NA; j_gene: TRBJ1-1; CDR3aa: CASSVLPGLNTEAFF; CDR3nt: TGTGCCAGCAGCGTACTCCCAGGGTTGAACACTGAAGCTTTCTTT
v_gene: TRBV7-2; abundance: NA; d_gene: NA; j_gene: TRBJ1-2; CDR3aa: CASSLPGHGGYTF; CDR3nt: TGTGCCAGCAGCTTACCGGGACATGGCGGCTACACCTTC
v_gene: TRBV9; abundance: few; d_gene: NA; j_gene: TRBJ2-7; CDR3aa: CASSVGSLADTYEQYF; CDR3nt: TGTGCCAGCAGCGTAGGGAGCCTAGCTGATACCTACGAGCAGTACTTC
v_gene: TRBV19; abundance: few; d_gene: NA; j_gene: TRBJ2-7; CDR3aa: CASMDSNLYEQYF; CDR3nt: TGTGCCAGTATGGACAGCAACCTCTACGAGCAGTACTTC
v_gene: TRBV7-2; abundance: few; d_gene: NA; j_gene: TRBJ2-1; CDR3aa: CASSLIGGREQFF; CDR3nt: TGTGCCAGCAGCTTAATCGGCGGGCGCGAGCAGTTCTTC
v_gene: TRBV6-1; abundance: NA; d_gene: TRBD2; j_gene: TRBJ2-3; CDR3aa: CASSSGLAGESTQYF; CDR3nt: TGTGCCAGCAGTTCGGGACTAGCGGGGGAGTCTACGCAGTATTTT
v_gene: TRBV5-6; abundance: once; d_gene: NA; j_gene: TRBJ2-5; CDR3aa: CASSLERDDQETQYF; CDR3nt: TGTGCCAGCAGCTTGGAGAGGGATGACCAAGAGACCCAGTACTTC
v_gene: TRBV7-8; abundance: NA; d_gene: TRBD2; j_gene: TRBJ2-5; CDR3aa: CASSLVPAGGPETQYF; CDR3nt: TGTGCCAGCAGCTTAGTCCCAGCGGGGGGACCAGAGACCCAGTACTTC
v_gene: TRBV18; abundance: once; d_gene: NA; j_gene: TRBJ2-5; CDR3aa: CASSPPTGTGEAQYF; CDR3nt: TGTGCCAGCTCACCACCGACAGGGACTGGAGAGGCCCAGTACTTC
v_gene: TRBV29-1; abundance: NA; d_gene: TRBD1; j_gene: TRBJ2-7; CDR3aa: CSVGWDRDEQYF; CDR3nt: TGCAGCGTTGGTTGGGACAGGGACGAGCAGTACTTC
v_gene: TRBV28; abundance: NA; d_gene: NA; j_gene: TRBJ2-3; CDR3aa: CASRSHGTDTQYF; CDR3nt: TGTGCCAGCAGGTCACACGGCACAGATACGCAGTATTTT